This is a list of T cell receptor beta chains from one sample in a study of cytomegalovirus exposure and HLA in healthy donors. The assay was immunoSEQ multiplex PCR, and TCRdb's table has in-frame clones only and misses some. This sample has some 150,000 clones, with less than 85% found just once. Sequenced input: PBMCs. These receptor sequences come from a woman in her forties or fifties in good health and CMV-seropositive. The CDR3 runs from the conserved cysteine through the conserved F or W. A D gene is named only where the DNA matches it firmly. Rows give clone size only sometimes, using once, few, many, or a class for an expanded clone.

length	J	size	V	D	CDR3	DNA
15	TRBJ1-5	-	TRBV7-8	-	CASSPNVGWNQPQHF	TGTGCCAGCAGCCCAAACGTGGGCTGGAATCAGCCCCAGCATTTT
16	TRBJ2-1	-	TRBV11-2	TRBD2	CASSLDLAGGLNEQFF	TGTGCCAGCAGCTTAGATCTAGCGGGGGGCCTGAATGAGCAGTTCTTC
15	TRBJ1-5	-	TRBV6-1	-	CASSRGEGRREPQHF	TGTGCCAGCAGTCGAGGGGAGGGGAGGAGAGAGCCCCAGCATTTT
14	TRBJ2-4	-	TRBV19	-	CASTQGSALSIQYF	TGTGCCAGTACACAGGGAAGTGCCCTGAGCATTCAGTACTTC
14	TRBJ2-3	-	TRBV19	TRBD1	CASRDRGPADTQYF	TGTGCCAGCCGGGACAGGGGGCCTGCGGATACGCAGTATTTT
13	TRBJ2-7	-	TRBV5-1	-	CASSLGQKNEQYF	TGCGCCAGCAGCTTGGGACAGAAAAACGAGCAGTACTTC
15	TRBJ1-1	-	TRBV19	TRBD1	CASSTLQGMDTEAFF	TGTGCCAGTAGTACGCTACAGGGGATGGACACTGAAGCTTTCTTT
13	TRBJ1-1	-	TRBV29-1	TRBD1	CSVTITGGGEAFF	TGCAGCGTTACCATTACAGGGGGCGGGGAAGCTTTCTTT
15	TRBJ1-1	-	TRBV4-1	TRBD1	CASSQPGTGVTEAFF	TGCGCCAGCAGCCAGCCCGGGACAGGGGTCACTGAAGCTTTCTTT
13	TRBJ2-2	-	TRBV9	-	CASSRLVTGELFF	TGTGCCAGCAGCAGACTAGTGACCGGGGAGCTGTTTTTT
15	TRBJ2-3	-	TRBV5-6	TRBD1	CASSLVGQGWDTQYF	TGTGCCAGCAGCTTGGTAGGACAGGGGTGGGATACGCAGTATTTT
14	TRBJ1-1	-	TRBV15	-	CATSRGRANTEAFF	TGTGCCACCAGCAGGGGGAGGGCGAACACTGAAGCTTTCTTT
14	TRBJ2-2	-	TRBV7-9	TRBD1	CASSWTGRGGELFF	TGTGCCAGCAGCTGGACAGGGCGGGGCGGGGAGCTGTTTTTT
14	TRBJ1-5	-	TRBV27	TRBD1	CASSLGRGLQPQHF	TGTGCCAGCAGTTTGGGCAGGGGGCTTCAGCCCCAGCATTTT
12	TRBJ2-1	-	TRBV9	-	CASSPRGHEQFF	TGTGCCAGCAGCCCGCGCGGCCATGAGCAGTTCTTC
16	TRBJ2-7	once	TRBV6-5	-	CASSSPGQRGAYEQYF	TGTGCCAGCAGTTCCCCAGGACAAAGGGGTGCCTACGAGCAGTACTTC
12	TRBJ2-7	-	TRBV14	-	CASSPPSREQYF	TGTGCCAGCAGCCCGCCGTCTAGGGAGCAGTACTTC
13	TRBJ1-1	-	TRBV11-2	TRBD1	CASSPIRGQGAFF	TGTGCCAGCAGCCCGATTAGGGGGCAAGGAGCTTTCTTT
15	TRBJ1-2	-	TRBV5-1	TRBD1	CASSLGTGGSYGYTF	TGCGCCAGCAGCCTCGGGACAGGGGGCTCCTATGGCTACACCTTC
15	TRBJ2-7	-	TRBV9	TRBD1	CASSVGQGASYEQYF	TGTGCCAGCAGCGTAGGCCAGGGGGCGTCCTACGAGCAGTACTTC
15	TRBJ2-7	-	TRBV14	-	CASSHGPGQTYEQYF	TGTGCCAGCAGCCATGGACCGGGACAAACATACGAGCAGTACTTC
13	TRBJ2-2	-	TRBV2	-	CASSLVRTGELFF	TGTGCCAGCAGCCTAGTGAGAACCGGGGAGCTGTTTTTT
17	TRBJ1-4	-	TRBV7-2	TRBD1	CASSPGQGSFLNEKLFF	TGTGCCAGCAGCCCTGGACAGGGATCCTTTTTGAATGAAAAACTGTTTTTT
13	TRBJ1-2	-	TRBV18	-	CASSPRESDGYTF	TGTGCCAGCTCACCGAGGGAGAGTGATGGCTACACCTTC
12	TRBJ2-1	-	TRBV7-9	-	CSSSLGWREQFF	TGTTCCAGCAGCTTAGGATGGAGGGAGCAGTTCTTC
16	TRBJ2-1	-	TRBV6-5	TRBD2	CASSYPTSGGSREQFF	TGTGCCAGCAGTTACCCGACTAGCGGGGGTTCAAGGGAGCAGTTCTTC
17	TRBJ1-2	-	TRBV28	-	CASSLEREGAREGGYTF	TGTGCCAGCAGTTTAGAAAGGGAAGGGGCCAGGGAAGGAGGCTACACCTTC
14	TRBJ1-2	-	TRBV9	-	CASSPYTGLNGYTF	TGTGCCAGCAGCCCATACACAGGGTTGAATGGCTACACCTTC
15	TRBJ2-2	-	TRBV5-1	TRBD2	CASRASGVVSGELFF	TGCGCCAGCAGGGCTAGCGGGGTAGTGAGCGGGGAGCTGTTTTTT
15	TRBJ1-1	-	TRBV5-1	-	CASSPEGSGNTEAFF	TGCGCCAGCAGCCCGGAGGGCTCAGGGAACACTGAAGCTTTCTTT
14	TRBJ2-3	-	TRBV30	-	CAWKVGGGPDTQYF	TGTGCCTGGAAGGTGGGGGGGGGCCCAGATACGCAGTATTTT
15	TRBJ2-1	-	TRBV7-3	TRBD2	CASSSQRGGNNEQFF	TGTGCCAGCAGCTCCCAGCGGGGGGGCAACAATGAGCAGTTCTTC
14	TRBJ1-1	-	TRBV7-8	-	CASSTRQEVTEAFF	TGTGCCAGCAGCACCCGACAGGAGGTCACTGAAGCTTTCTTT
16	TRBJ1-6	once	TRBV4-2	TRBD1	CASSQARDRGNSPLHF	TGTGCCAGCAGCCAAGCTAGAGACAGGGGAAATTCACCCCTCCACTTT
21	TRBJ2-2	-	TRBV6-7	TRBD1	CASEEIPRDRGPMIWTGELFF	TGTGCCAGCGAGGAGATTCCCCGGGACAGGGGGCCGATGATTTGGACCGGGGAGCTGTTTTTT
13	TRBJ2-2	-	TRBV2	-	CASRTANTGELFF	TGTGCCAGCAGAACTGCGAACACCGGGGAGCTGTTTTTT
13	TRBJ1-1	-	TRBV5-1	-	CASRTGVNTEAFF	TGCGCCAGCAGGACTGGAGTGAACACTGAAGCTTTCTTT
14	TRBJ1-1	-	TRBV18	-	CASSPPAGNTEAFF	TGTGCCAGCTCACCACCTGCCGGGAACACTGAAGCTTTCTTT
14	TRBJ1-2	-	TRBV25-1	TRBD1	CASSEPGGGYGYTF	TGTGCCAGCAGTGAACCAGGGGGCGGCTATGGCTACACCTTC
12	TRBJ1-1	-	TRBV25-1	-	CASTGVGTEAFF	TGTGCCAGCACGGGGGTGGGCACTGAAGCTTTCTTT
14	TRBJ1-2	-	TRBV13	-	CASSLGSRAGGYTF	TGTGCCAGCAGCTTAGGTTCGCGGGCAGGAGGCTACACCTTC
15	TRBJ1-1	-	TRBV6-5	TRBD1	CASRGQGAGDTEAFF	TGTGCCAGCAGGGGACAGGGGGCGGGAGACACTGAAGCTTTCTTT
14	TRBJ1-4	-	TRBV30	-	CAWSIQTDNEKLFF	TGTGCCTGGTCGATACAGACGGATAATGAAAAACTGTTTTTT
13	TRBJ2-2	-	TRBV7-2	-	CASSGAATGELFF	TGTGCCAGCAGCGGTGCTGCGACCGGGGAGCTGTTTTTT
15	TRBJ2-2	-	TRBV7-8	-	CASSSQGSNTGELFF	TGTGCCAGCAGCTCACAGGGTTCGAACACCGGGGAGCTGTTTTTT
14	TRBJ1-2	once	TRBV6-5	TRBD1	CASSHRDRVDGYTF	TGTGCCAGCAGTCACCGGGACAGAGTTGACGGCTACACCTTC
14	TRBJ1-5	-	TRBV9	-	CASSPRDSNQPQHF	TGTGCCAGCAGCCCGCGGGACAGCAATCAGCCCCAGCATTTT
13	TRBJ1-2	-	TRBV5-5	TRBD1	CASSQTGGRGYTF	TGTGCCAGCAGCCAGACAGGGGGCCGGGGCTACACCTTC